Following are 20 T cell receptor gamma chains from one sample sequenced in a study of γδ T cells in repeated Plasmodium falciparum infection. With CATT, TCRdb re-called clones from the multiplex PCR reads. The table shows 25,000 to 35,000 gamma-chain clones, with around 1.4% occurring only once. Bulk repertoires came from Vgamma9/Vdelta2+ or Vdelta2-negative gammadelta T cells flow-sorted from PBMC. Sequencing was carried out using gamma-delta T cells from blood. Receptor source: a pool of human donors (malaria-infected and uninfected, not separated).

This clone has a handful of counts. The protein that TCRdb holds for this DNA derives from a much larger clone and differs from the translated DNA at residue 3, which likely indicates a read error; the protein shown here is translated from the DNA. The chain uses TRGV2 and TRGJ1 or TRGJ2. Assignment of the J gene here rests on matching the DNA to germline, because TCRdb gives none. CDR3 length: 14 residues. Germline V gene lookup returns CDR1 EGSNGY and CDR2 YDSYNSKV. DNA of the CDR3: TGTGCCGCCTGGGACGGCAGCGGGTATTATAAGAAACTCTTT. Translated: CAAWDGSGYYKKLF.

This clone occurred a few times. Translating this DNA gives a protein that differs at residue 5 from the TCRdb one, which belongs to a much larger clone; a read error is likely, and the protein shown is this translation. CDR3 in amino acids: CALWKAAHYKKLF. The CDR3 region has the DNA TGTGCCTTGTGGAAGGCGGCACATTATAAGAAACTCTTT. The chain uses TRGV9 and TRGJ1 or TRGJ2. Here the J gene came from matching the DNA to germline, since TCRdb omits it. From germline, CDR1 is GITISATS and CDR2 ISYDGTV (reference sequence). V lost 6 bases and J lost 5; bases outside the gene matches: 10. The CDR3 covers 13 residues.

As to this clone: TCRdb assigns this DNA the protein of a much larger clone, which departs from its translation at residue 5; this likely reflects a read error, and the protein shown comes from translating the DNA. DNA of the CDR3: TGTGCCTTGTGGGGGGTGCGAGGGTATAAGAAACTCTTT. Translation: CALWGVRGYKKLF. V gene TRGV9 combines with J gene TRGJ1 or TRGJ2. Germline CDR1 and CDR2: GITISATS and ISYDGTV (reference sequence). This CDR3 region has 13 residues.

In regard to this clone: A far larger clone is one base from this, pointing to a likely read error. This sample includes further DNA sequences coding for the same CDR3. The CDR3 loop reads CALWEVPDELGKKIKVF. The CDR3 DNA reads TGTGCCTTGTGGGAGGTGCCTGATGAGTTGGGCAAAAAGATCAAGGTATTT. The chain has TRGV9 and TRGJP. Per germline, CDR1 GITISATS and CDR2 ISYDGTV (reference sequence). The CDR3 contains 17 residues.

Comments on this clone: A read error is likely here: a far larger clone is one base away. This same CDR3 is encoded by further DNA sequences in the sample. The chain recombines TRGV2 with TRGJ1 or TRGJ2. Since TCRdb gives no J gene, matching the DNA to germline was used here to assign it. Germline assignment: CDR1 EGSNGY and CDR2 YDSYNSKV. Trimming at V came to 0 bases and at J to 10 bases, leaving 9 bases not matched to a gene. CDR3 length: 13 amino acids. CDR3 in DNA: TGTGCCACCTGGGACGGGCAGGGTTACAAGAAACTCTTT. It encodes CATWDGQGYKKLF.

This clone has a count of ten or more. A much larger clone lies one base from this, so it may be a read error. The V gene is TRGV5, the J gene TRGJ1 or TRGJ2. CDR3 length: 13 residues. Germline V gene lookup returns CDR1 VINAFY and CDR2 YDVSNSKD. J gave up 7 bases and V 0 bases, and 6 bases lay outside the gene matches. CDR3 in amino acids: CATWDRRAYKKLF. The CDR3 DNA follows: TGTGCCACCTGGGACAGGCGGGCCTATAAGAAACTCTTT.

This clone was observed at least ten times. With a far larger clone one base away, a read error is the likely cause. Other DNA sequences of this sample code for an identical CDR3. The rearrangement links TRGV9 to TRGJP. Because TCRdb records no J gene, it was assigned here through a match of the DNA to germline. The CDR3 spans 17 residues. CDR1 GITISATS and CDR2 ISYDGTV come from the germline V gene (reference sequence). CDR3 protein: CALWEVQGGLGKKIKVF. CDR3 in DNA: TGTGCCTTGTGGGAGGTGCAAGGGGGGTTGGGCAAAAAGATCAAGGTATTT.

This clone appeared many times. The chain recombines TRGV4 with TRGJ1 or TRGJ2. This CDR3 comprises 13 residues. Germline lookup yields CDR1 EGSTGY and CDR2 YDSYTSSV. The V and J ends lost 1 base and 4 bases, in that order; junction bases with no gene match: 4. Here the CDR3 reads CATWDGWYYKKLF. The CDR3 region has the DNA TGTGCCACCTGGGATGGATGGTATTATAAGAAACTCTTT.

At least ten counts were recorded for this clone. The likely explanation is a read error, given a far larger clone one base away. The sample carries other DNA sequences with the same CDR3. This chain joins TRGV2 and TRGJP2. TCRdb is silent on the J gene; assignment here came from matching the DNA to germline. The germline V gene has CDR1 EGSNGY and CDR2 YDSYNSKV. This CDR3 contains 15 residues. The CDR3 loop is CATRGDPRSDWIKTF. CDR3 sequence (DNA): TGTGCCACCCGGGGGGACCCCCGTAGCGATTGGATCAAGACGTTT.

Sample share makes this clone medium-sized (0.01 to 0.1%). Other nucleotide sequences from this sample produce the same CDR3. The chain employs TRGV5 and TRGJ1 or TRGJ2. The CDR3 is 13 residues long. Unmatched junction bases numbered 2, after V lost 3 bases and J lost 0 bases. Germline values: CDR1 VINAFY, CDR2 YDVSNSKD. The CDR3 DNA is TGTGCCACCTGGGACCCGAATTATTATAAGAAACTCTTT. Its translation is CATWDPNYYKKLF.

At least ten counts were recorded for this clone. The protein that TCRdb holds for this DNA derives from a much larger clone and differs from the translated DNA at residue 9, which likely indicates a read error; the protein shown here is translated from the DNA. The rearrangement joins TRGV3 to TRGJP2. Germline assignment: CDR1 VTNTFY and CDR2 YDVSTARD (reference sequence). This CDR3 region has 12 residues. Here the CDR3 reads CATWDRDWVKTF. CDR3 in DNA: TGTGCCACCTGGGACAGGGATTGGGTCAAGACGTTT.

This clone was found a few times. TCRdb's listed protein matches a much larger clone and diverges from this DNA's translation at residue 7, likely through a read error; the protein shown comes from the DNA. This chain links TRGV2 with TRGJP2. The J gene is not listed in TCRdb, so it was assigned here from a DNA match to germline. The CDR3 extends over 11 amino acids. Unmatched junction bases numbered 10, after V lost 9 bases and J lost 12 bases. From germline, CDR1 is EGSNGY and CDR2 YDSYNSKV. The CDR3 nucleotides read TGTGCCACCGTGGCGGCTCGGATCAAGACGTTT. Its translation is CATVAARIKTF.

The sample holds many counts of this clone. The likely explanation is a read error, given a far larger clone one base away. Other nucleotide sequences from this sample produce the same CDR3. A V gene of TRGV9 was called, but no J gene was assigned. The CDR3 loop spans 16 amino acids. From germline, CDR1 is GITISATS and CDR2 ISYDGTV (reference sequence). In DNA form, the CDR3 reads TGTGCCTTGTGGGAGGTCATCGGGGGAGCTTATTATAAGAAGCTCTTT. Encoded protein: CALWEVIGGAYYKKLF.

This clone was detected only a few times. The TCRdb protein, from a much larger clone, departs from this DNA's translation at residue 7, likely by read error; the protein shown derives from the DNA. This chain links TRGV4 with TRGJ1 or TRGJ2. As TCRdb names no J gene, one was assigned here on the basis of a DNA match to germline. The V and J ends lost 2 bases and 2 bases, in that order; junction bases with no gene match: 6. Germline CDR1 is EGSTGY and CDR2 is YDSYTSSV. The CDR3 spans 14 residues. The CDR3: CATWDESDYYKKLF. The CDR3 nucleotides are TGTGCCACCTGGGATGAATCGGATTATTATAAGAAACTCTTT.

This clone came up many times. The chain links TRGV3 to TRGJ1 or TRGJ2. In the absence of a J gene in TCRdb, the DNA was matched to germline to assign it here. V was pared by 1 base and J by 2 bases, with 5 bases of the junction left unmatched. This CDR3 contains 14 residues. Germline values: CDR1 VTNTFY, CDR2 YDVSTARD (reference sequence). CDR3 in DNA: TGTGCCACCTGGGACAGACACTATTATTATAAGAAACTCTTT. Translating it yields CATWDRHYYYKKLF.

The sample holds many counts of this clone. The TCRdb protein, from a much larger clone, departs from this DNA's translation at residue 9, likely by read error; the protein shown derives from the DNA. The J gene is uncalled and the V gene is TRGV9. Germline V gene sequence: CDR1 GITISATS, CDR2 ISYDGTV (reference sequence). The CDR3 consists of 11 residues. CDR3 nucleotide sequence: TGTGCCTTGTGGGAAGGTTATAAGAGACTCTTT. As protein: CALWEGYKRLF.

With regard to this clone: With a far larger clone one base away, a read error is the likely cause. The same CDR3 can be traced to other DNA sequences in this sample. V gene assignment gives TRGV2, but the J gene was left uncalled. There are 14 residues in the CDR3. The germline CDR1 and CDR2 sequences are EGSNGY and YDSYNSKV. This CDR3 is CATWDVENYYKKLF. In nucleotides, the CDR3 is TGTGCCACCTGGGACGTAGAGAATTATTATAAGAAACTTTTT.

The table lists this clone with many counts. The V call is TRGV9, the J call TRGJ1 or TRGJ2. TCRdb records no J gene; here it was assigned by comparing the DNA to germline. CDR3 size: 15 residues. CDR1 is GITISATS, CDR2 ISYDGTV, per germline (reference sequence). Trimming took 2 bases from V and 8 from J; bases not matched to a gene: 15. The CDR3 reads CALWEARGGGNKKLF. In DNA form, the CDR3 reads TGTGCCTTGTGGGAGGCCAGGGGGGGGGGAAATAAGAAACTCTTT.

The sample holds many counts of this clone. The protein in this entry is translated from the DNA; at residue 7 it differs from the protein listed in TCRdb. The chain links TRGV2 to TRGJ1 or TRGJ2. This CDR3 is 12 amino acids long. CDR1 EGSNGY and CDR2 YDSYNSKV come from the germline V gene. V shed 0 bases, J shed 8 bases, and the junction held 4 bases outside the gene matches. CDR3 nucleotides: TGTGCCACCTGGGACGGGCTGAATAAGAAACTCTTT. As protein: CATWDGLNKKLF.

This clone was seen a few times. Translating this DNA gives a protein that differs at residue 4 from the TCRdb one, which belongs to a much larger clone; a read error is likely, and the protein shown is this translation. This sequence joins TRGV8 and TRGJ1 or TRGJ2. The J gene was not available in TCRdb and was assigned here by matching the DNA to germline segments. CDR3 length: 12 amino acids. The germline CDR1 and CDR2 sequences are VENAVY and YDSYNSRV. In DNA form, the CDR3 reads TGTGCCACCCGGGATAGCGGATATAAGAAACTCTTT. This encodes CATRDSGYKKLF.